This is a list of T cell receptor beta chains from one sample in a study of blood T cell repertoires in COVID-19. The table came from immunoSEQ multiplex PCR; TCRdb's copy has only in-frame clones and leaves some out. The top ten clones hold 1.5% to 2% of a sample with 300,000 to 350,000 clones, around 89% of them seen once. Sequencing input: peripheral blood. The receptor set was obtained from a woman aged 25 to 39 with COVID-19, enrolled during active disease. Both conserved end residues are part of each CDR3.

cdr3_aa	j_call	v_call
CASSIGPELTGNTGELFF	TRBJ2-2	TRBV19
CASSVGVWRFNSNQPQHF	TRBJ1-5	TRBV9
CASSLQGSYNEKLFF	TRBJ1-4	TRBV9
CSARHRATQYF	TRBJ2-3	TRBV20-1
CASRSGQGVGGYTF	TRBJ1-2	TRBV7-2
CASKPTGVSGYTF	TRBJ1-2	TRBV28
CASSATGFTEAFF	TRBJ1-1	TRBV18
CASSRDRGGYTF	TRBJ1-2	TRBV9
CASSLDRKETQYF	TRBJ2-5	TRBV12-3/TRBV12-4
CASSPLGQSYNEQFF	TRBJ2-1	TRBV3-1/TRBV3-2
CASSDPRLAGGRNNEQFF	TRBJ2-1	TRBV10-2
CASSFRETEAFF	TRBJ1-1	TRBV11-3
CASSQVSGITDTQYF	TRBJ2-3	TRBV3-1/TRBV3-2
CASSPRLGSVQETQYF	TRBJ2-5	TRBV19
CASSTRTSGYNEQFF	TRBJ2-1	TRBV19
CASSYAGGQPQHF	TRBJ1-5	TRBV6-5
CASSRQGNQPQHF	TRBJ1-5	TRBV12-3/TRBV12-4
CATSRVSGTSPPDTQYF	TRBJ2-3	TRBV15
CSASGQANTEAFF	TRBJ1-1	TRBV29-1
CASSLGLGFGNQPQHF	TRBJ1-5	TRBV7-8
CASSTGVTGELFF	TRBJ2-2	TRBV12-3/TRBV12-4
CASSLGQGRGTEAFF	TRBJ1-1	TRBV7-9
CASSLNRGRGYTF	TRBJ1-2	TRBV5-6
CASSQVWGTGVPPLHF	TRBJ1-6	TRBV4-1
CASSLENQPQHF	TRBJ1-5	TRBV6-6
CASSDPRTGTSGNTIYF	TRBJ1-3	TRBV25-1
CASSFSTGENGYTF	TRBJ1-2	TRBV5-6
CASSWADTQYF	TRBJ2-3	TRBV6-6
CASCGGARNSPLHF	TRBJ1-6	TRBV6-5
CASSPPSGGRGETQYF	TRBJ2-5	TRBV5-1
CASSTGGSGNTIYF	TRBJ1-3	TRBV6-5
CSASRRAGELFF	TRBJ2-2	TRBV20-1
CSDSRGPLKVF	TRBJ2-1	TRBV20-1
CASSEYRGSPLHF	TRBJ1-6	TRBV10-1
CASSLGSGWQETQYF	TRBJ2-5	TRBV7-6
CASSLFQGNNEQFF	TRBJ2-1	TRBV27
CASSLSGGGTEAFF	TRBJ1-1	TRBV4-1